This entry lists 2 T cell receptor beta chains sequenced from one sample in a study of blood T cell repertoires in COVID-19. The method was immunoSEQ multiplex PCR; TCRdb's version includes in-frame clones alone and lacks a portion of them. The top ten clones hold over 0.9% of a sample with roughly 360,000 clones, roughly 90% of them seen once. The sequencing input was PBMCs or T cells enriched from blood (not recorded which). Every receptor here comes from a woman aged 25 to 45 with acute COVID-19.

This clone was detected only once. The rearrangement joins TRBV12-3 or TRBV12-4 to TRBJ1-2; possibly TRBD1 for D (5 bases). V shed 5 bases and J shed 0 bases, with 7 bases lying between them. This CDR3 spans 13 amino acids. The CDR3 reads CASSRQTNYGYTF. The CDR3, as DNA: TGTGCCAGCAGTAGACAGACTAACTATGGCTACACCTTC.

This chain joins TRBV27 and TRBJ2-7; TRBD1 aligns across 9 bases. Germline loops: CDR1 MNHEY, CDR2 SMNVEV (reference sequence). V was clipped by 3 bases and J by 4 bases; unmatched bases: 4. This CDR3 has 14 residues. The CDR3 DNA reads TGTGCCAGCAGTTTGGACAGGGGAGCATACGAGCAGTACTTC. This gives the protein CASSLDRGAYEQYF.